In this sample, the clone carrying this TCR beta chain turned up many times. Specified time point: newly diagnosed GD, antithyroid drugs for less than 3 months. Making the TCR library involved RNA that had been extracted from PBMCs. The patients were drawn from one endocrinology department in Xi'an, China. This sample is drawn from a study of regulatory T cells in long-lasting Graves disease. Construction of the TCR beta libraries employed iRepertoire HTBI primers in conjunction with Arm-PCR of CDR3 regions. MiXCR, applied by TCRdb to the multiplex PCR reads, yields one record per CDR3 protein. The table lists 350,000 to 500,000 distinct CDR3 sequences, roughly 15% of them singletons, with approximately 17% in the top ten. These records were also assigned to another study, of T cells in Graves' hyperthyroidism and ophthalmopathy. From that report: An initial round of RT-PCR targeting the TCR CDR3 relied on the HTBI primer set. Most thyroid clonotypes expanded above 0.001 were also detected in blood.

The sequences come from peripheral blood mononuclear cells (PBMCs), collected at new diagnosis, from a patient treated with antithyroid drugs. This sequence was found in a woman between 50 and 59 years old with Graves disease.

The CDR3 reads CASSPTGGNSYEQYF. DNA for the CDR3: TGTGCCAGCAGCCCGACAGGGGGCAACTCCTACGAGCAGTACTTC. This chain connects TRBV14 to TRBJ2-7; 10 nucleotides agree with TRBD1. Germline V lookup: CDR1 SGHDN, CDR2 FVKESK. Trimming took 4 bases from V and 0 from J; bases not matched to a gene: 3. This CDR3 is built from 15 residues. The full variable domain, with the rest looked up from reference TRBV14 and TRBJ2-7, is EAGVTQFPSHSVIEKGQTVTLRCDPISGHDNLYWYRRVMGKEIKFLLHFVKESKQDESGMPNNRFLAERTGGTYSTLKVQPAELEDSGVYFCASSPTGGNSYEQYFGPGTRLTVT.